This T cell receptor beta chain was sequenced in a study of CD8 T cells in Susac syndrome. V was cut by 3 bases and J by 5 bases, with 12 bases left in between. This CDR3 has 14 amino acids. Germline V gene lookup returns CDR1 SGHDN and CDR2 FVKESK. Reverse transcription of about 0.5 to 1 ug RNA was performed with random hexamers. Via MiXCR, TCRdb re-called the immunoSEQ multiplex PCR reads, giving one row per CDR3 protein. The sample records 160,000 or so distinct CDR3 sequences, approximately 90% being singletons. This TCR was sampled from a human donor in good health. The sample comprised CD4+ T cells from PBMCs. The gene calls are TRBV14 and TRBJ2-3, with D possibly TRBD2 on 5 matching bases. The chain's CDR3 is CASSQRALLDTQYF. The CDR3 nucleotides read TGTGCCAGCAGCCAGAGGGCTCTTCTAGATACGCAGTATTTT.